These 20 T cell receptor beta chains were sequenced from one sample in a study of CD8 T cells in Susac syndrome. A quantity of about 0.5 to 1 ug RNA underwent reverse transcription using random hexamers. TCRdb independently ran MiXCR on the immunoSEQ multiplex PCR reads; one entry per CDR3 protein. The sample yields 100,000 to 150,000 distinct CDR3 sequences, under 96% seen once. Material for sequencing was CD4+ T cells from PBMCs. These receptor sequences come from a human donor with Susac syndrome.

The chain has TRBV27 and TRBJ2-5; the match to TRBD1 covers 8 bases. CDR3 length: 13 residues. V lost 4 bases to trimming and J lost 3 bases; unmatched junction nucleotides: 1. CDR1 is MNHEY, CDR2 SMNVEV, per germline (reference sequence). The CDR3 is CASSSDREETQYF. The CDR3 DNA reads as TGTGCCAGCAGTTCGGACAGGGAAGAGACCCAGTACTTC.

The chain uses TRBV5-6 and TRBJ1-1; D is ambiguous. The CDR3 consists of 15 residues. The germline V gene has CDR1 SGHDT and CDR2 YYEEEE. Trimming took 1 base from V and 4 from J, leaving 14 bases between them. The CDR3 DNA sequence: TGTGCCAGCAGCTTGTTTCAGGATCGGGTCACTGAAGCTTTCTTT. It translates to CASSLFQDRVTEAFF.

As regards this clonotype: Sequence at one end of the junction differs from germline and may be a read error. The chain combines TRBV7-7 with TRBJ1-1; a possible D gene is TRBD1 (5 bases). In germline, CDR1 is SSHAT, CDR2 FNYEAQ (reference sequence). CDR3 size: 13 residues. CDR3 sequence (DNA): TGTGCTAGCAGCGCCATCCAGGGCGGTGAAGCTTTCTTT. As protein: CASSAIQGGEAFF.

The chain links TRBV12-3 or TRBV12-4 to TRBJ1-2, with TRBD1 matching 8 bases. After removal of 5 bases from V and 4 bases from J, the junction contained 12 bases not matched to a gene. The CDR3 extends over 16 amino acids. CDR3 coding DNA: TGTGCCAGCAGTCCCCGAGGGCAGGGGGCGAGCTATGGCTACACCTTC. Translation gives CASSPRGQGASYGYTF.

J is TRBJ2-7 and V is TRBV5-1; possible D gene TRBD2, 7 bases. The CDR3 totals 16 residues. V shed 4 bases and J shed 3 bases, with 20 bases lying between them. Germline V gene data show CDR1 as SGHRS and CDR2 as YFSETQ. The CDR3 sequence: CASSLPGGTRDYEQYF. DNA for the CDR3: TGCGCCAGCAGCCTCCCGGGGGGCACCCGGGACTACGAGCAGTACTTC.

The count of this clonotype is one. This chain links TRBV20-1 with TRBJ2-1; no reliable D call. V lost 3 bases, J lost 0 bases, and 15 bases lay in between. This CDR3 is 16 amino acids long. Germline V gene data show CDR1 as DFQATT and CDR2 as SNEGSKA (reference sequence). For the CDR3, the DNA is TGCAGTGCTAGCCCCCTCTTTATAAGCTCCTACAATGAGCAGTTCTTC. It encodes CSASPLFISSYNEQFF.

This chain joins TRBV28 and TRBJ2-1; maybe TRBD2 (6 bases). Germline lookup yields CDR1 MDHEN and CDR2 SYDVKM. The V gene lost 5 bases and the J gene lost 0 bases, with 17 bases spanning the gap. The CDR3 sequence is 17 residues long. CDR3 sequence (DNA): TGTGCCAGCAGTCGTCCCGGGACTTTTAGCTCCTACAATGAGCAGTTCTTC. This gives the protein CASSRPGTFSSYNEQFF.

This chain connects TRBV11-1 to TRBJ2-3; possibly TRBD1 for D (6 bases). The ends were cut back, 4 bases at V and 3 bases at J, with 14 bases in the middle. This CDR3 comprises 15 residues. CDR1 is SGHAT, CDR2 FQDESV, per germline (reference sequence). This CDR3 is CASSSKTGLTDTQYF. CDR3 nucleotides: TGTGCCAGCAGCTCCAAGACAGGTCTTACAGATACGCAGTATTTT.

This chain uses TRBV20-1 with TRBJ2-1; 9 bases line up with TRBD2. There are 13 residues in the CDR3. In germline, CDR1 is DFQATT, CDR2 SNEGSKA (reference sequence). The V segment lost 4 bases and the J segment 7 bases; nucleotides outside the gene matches: 5. The CDR3 DNA follows: TGCAGTGCTACCGGGACTAGCTTGAATGAGCAGTTCTTC. The encoded protein is CSATGTSLNEQFF.

J is TRBJ2-5 and V is TRBV30; TRBD2 is a possible D gene (7 bases). Germline lookup yields CDR1 GTSNPN and CDR2 SVGIG (reference sequence). V shed 0 bases and J shed 6 bases, with 14 bases lying between them. This CDR3 spans 14 amino acids. CDR3 sequence: CAWSVGGGGQTQYF. The CDR3 DNA sequence: TGTGCCTGGAGTGTGGGCGGGGGCGGTCAGACCCAGTACTTC.

The rearrangement joins TRBV12-3 or TRBV12-4 to TRBJ2-1, with a tentative D call TRBD2 (5 bases). CDR3 length: 15 amino acids. V lost 6 bases to trimming and J lost 7 bases, with 19 bases between them. CDR3 coding DNA: TGTGCCAGCAGCCCGACTATCAGCCCCGCAAATGAGCAGTTCTTC. This translates into CASSPTISPANEQFF.

The table lists this clonotype with a few counts. The V call is TRBV29-1, the J call TRBJ2-1; 8 positions match TRBD2. The trim removed 6 bases at V and 14 bases at J, leaving 15 bases unmatched. Germline CDR1 reads SQVTM; CDR2 reads ANQGSEA. The length of the CDR3 is 13 residues. CDR3 amino acids: CSVPSTSGWSEFF. The CDR3 region has the DNA TGCAGCGTCCCGTCAACTAGCGGTTGGTCCGAGTTCTTC.

This clonotype was recorded once. The J gene is TRBJ1-2, the V gene TRBV24-1, with TRBD1 identical over 8 bases. Germline CDR1 is KGHDR and CDR2 is SFDVKD. The length of the CDR3 is 15 residues. Trimming at V came to 2 bases and at J to 7 bases, leaving 8 bases not matched to a gene. The CDR3 spells CATSDSSAGGLGYTF. The DNA for the CDR3 is TGTGCCACCAGTGATTCGTCAGCAGGGGGCCTTGGCTACACCTTC.

The chain links TRBV29-1 to TRBJ1-5; D unresolved. There are 14 residues in the CDR3. Looked up from germline, CDR1 is SQVTM and CDR2 is ANQGSEA. V lost 4 bases to trimming and J lost 5 bases, with 15 bases between them. The CDR3 region is CSVVGGRPDQPQHF. CDR3 DNA: TGCAGCGTTGTGGGTGGACGGCCCGATCAGCCCCAGCATTTT.

The genes are TRBV12-5 and TRBJ1-1, with TRBD1 as a possible D gene (5 bases). CDR1 and CDR2 (germline): LGHNT, FRNRAP. The V end was cut by 2 bases, the J end by 1 base, with 8 bases between. CDR3 length equals 14 residues. In DNA, the CDR3 is TGTGCTAGTGGTTTGACTGGGGGGAACACTGAAGCTTTCTTT. This translates into CASGLTGGNTEAFF. Full variable domain (remainder filled in from reference TRBV12-5 and TRBJ1-1): DARVTQTPRHKVTEMGQEVTMRCQPILGHNTVFWYRQTMMQGLELLAYFRNRAPLDDSGMPKDRFSAEMPDATLATLKIQPSEPRDSAVYFCASGLTGGNTEAFFGQGTRLTVV.

V usage is TRBV29-1 and J usage is TRBJ2-1, with 10 bases fitting TRBD2. From germline, CDR1 is SQVTM and CDR2 ANQGSEA. V lost 5 bases and J lost 6; bases outside the gene matches: 13. The CDR3 consists of 16 residues. DNA of the CDR3: TGCAGCGTTCGAGGGACTAGCGCCCACCCTGGCAATGAGCAGTTCTTC. It yields the protein CSVRGTSAHPGNEQFF.

This clonotype showed up just once. This chain links TRBV20-1 with TRBJ2-1; TRBD2 agrees at 12 bases. CDR1 is DFQATT, CDR2 SNEGSKA, per germline (reference sequence). The length of the CDR3 is 14 residues. V was clipped by 5 bases and J by 7 bases; unmatched bases: 6. The CDR3 nucleotides are TGCAGTGCTCCAGGACTAGCGGGAAGGAATGAGCAGTTCTTC. Its translation: CSAPGLAGRNEQFF.

V and J are TRBV15 and TRBJ2-5, with D hard to call. Germline V gene lookup returns CDR1 LNHNV and CDR2 YYDKDF (reference sequence). With 0 bases removed from V and 5 bases from J, the gap between germline ends came to 4 bases. The CDR3 is 12 residues long. The CDR3 sequence is CATSRDQETQYF. The CDR3 nucleotides are TGTGCCACCAGCAGAGATCAGGAGACCCAGTACTTC.

The J gene is TRBJ2-2, the V gene TRBV6-5; no definite D call. V was clipped by 5 bases and J by 4 bases, with 2 bases between them. Germline CDR1 reads MNHEY; CDR2 reads SVGAGI. CDR3 length: 11 amino acids. CDR3 nucleotides: TGTGCCAGCAGTCGCACCGGGGAGCTGTTTTTT. Its protein product is CASSRTGELFF.

V and J are TRBV7-9 and TRBJ2-3; possible D gene TRBD2, 6 bases. The V end lost 5 bases, the J end lost 0 bases, and 9 bases lay between the germline ends. This CDR3 has 14 amino acids. The germline CDR1 and CDR2 sequences are SEHNR and FQNEAQ (reference sequence). CDR3 coding DNA: TGTGCCAGCAGCCGCGGGGCTAGCACAGATACGCAGTATTTT. Its protein product is CASSRGASTDTQYF.